A single sample is the source of the 23 T cell receptor beta chains below, sequenced in a study of T cell responses to AZD1222 COVID-19 vaccine. The assay was immunoSEQ multiplex PCR, and TCRdb's table has in-frame clones only and misses some. The data show under 170,000 clones, around 95% seen once. The source material was peripheral blood, sampled on day 0 of AZD1222 vaccination. The source is an adult in good health.

This clone was detected only once. The chain links TRBV7-6 to TRBJ2-3; D may be TRBD1 or TRBD2 (5 bases each). V lost 5 bases and J lost 0, with 15 bases in between. There are 16 residues in the CDR3. CDR1 and CDR2 (germline): SGHVS, FNYEAQ. CDR3: CASSTRDLRSTDTQYF. The CDR3 bases are TGTGCCAGCAGCACCCGGGACCTCAGAAGCACAGATACGCAGTATTTT.

The V call is TRBV19, the J call TRBJ1-1, with unresolved D. The V end lost 8 bases, the J end lost 0 bases, and 13 bases lay between the germline ends. The CDR3 is 14 amino acids. From germline, CDR1 is LNHDA and CDR2 SQIVND (reference sequence). This chain's CDR3 is CASSASTMNTEAFF. The CDR3 DNA reads TGTGCCAGTTCAGCTTCTACCATGAACACTGAAGCTTTCTTT.

The rearrangement uses TRBV27 and TRBJ2-2; D is perhaps TRBD1 (5 bases). CDR3 length: 16 amino acids. The V and J ends lost 0 bases and 2 bases respectively, with 10 bases between them. CDR1 is MNHEY and CDR2 is SMNVEV in the germline V gene (reference sequence). CDR3 nucleotide sequence: TGTGCCAGCAGTTTATCGTCAGGGCACAACACCGGGGAGCTGTTTTTT. Amino acid sequence: CASSLSSGHNTGELFF.

The CDR3 DNA is TGTGCCAGTGGGAGACAGGGGAATCAGCCCCAGCATTTT. Amino acids: CASGRQGNQPQHF. This chain uses TRBV19 with TRBJ1-5; TRBD1 agrees at 8 bases. CDR3 size: 13 residues. V gave up 8 bases and J gave up 4 bases; unmatched junction bases: 4. Germline lookup yields CDR1 LNHDA and CDR2 SQIVND (reference sequence).

This clone appeared once. V is TRBV9 and J is TRBJ2-6, with a tentative D call TRBD1 (6 bases). Germline assignment: CDR1 SGDLS and CDR2 YYNGEE. The ends were cut back, 0 bases at V and 6 bases at J, with 13 bases in the middle. The CDR3 loop spans 16 amino acids. The DNA for the CDR3 is TGTGCCAGCAGCGTAGTTCCAGGGGTGGAGGCCAACGTCCTGACTTTC. It is translated as CASSVVPGVEANVLTF.

This chain connects TRBV18 to TRBJ1-3; perhaps TRBD1 as D (6 bases). Between the trimmed V and J ends, which lost 4 bases and 1 base, there was a span of 8 bases. CDR3 length: 14 amino acids. Looked up from germline, CDR1 is KGHSH and CDR2 is LQKENI. The CDR3 sequence is CASSLRGSGNTIYF. For the CDR3, the DNA is TGTGCCAGCTCACTCAGGGGTTCTGGAAACACCATATATTTT.

The V gene is TRBV5-8, the J gene TRBJ2-1, with TRBD2 identical over 10 bases. The CDR3 spans 18 residues. Germline CDR1 reads SGHTS; CDR2 reads YDEGEE. Germline trimming cut 5 bases from V and 4 bases from J; bases unmatched to any gene: 15. The CDR3 DNA is TGTGCCAGCAGTTTATTAAGGGCTGCGACTAGCGGGTACAATGAGCAGTTCTTC. It is translated as CASSLLRAATSGYNEQFF.

The gene calls are TRBV21-1 and TRBJ1-4; the D segment call TRBD1 is taken from the table without a DNA check. TRBV21-1 is noted as a pseudogene. This CDR3 is 14 amino acids long. CDR3 amino acids: CASSPGQCYEKLFF. CDR3 in DNA: TGTGCCAGCAGCCCGGGACAGTGCTATGAAAAACTGTTTTTT.

This chain connects TRBV6-5 to TRBJ1-1; D is perhaps TRBD1 (5 bases). The CDR3 sequence is 14 residues long. In germline, CDR1 is MNHEY, CDR2 SVGAGI. The V and J ends lost 5 bases and 5 bases respectively, with 15 bases between them. The CDR3 DNA sequence: TGTGCCAGCAGTAGAAAAGAGGCAGGGACTGAAGCTTTCTTT. It specifies CASSRKEAGTEAFF.

This clone was seen once. This chain links TRBV28 with TRBJ1-6; 9 bases map to TRBD1. Per the germline V gene, CDR1 is MDHEN and CDR2 is SYDVKM. The CDR3 sequence is 19 residues long. The ends lost 6 bases at V and 0 bases at J; junction bases unmatched: 12. This chain's CDR3 is CASRGGTGRRVSYNSPLHF. CDR3 nucleotide sequence: TGTGCCAGCAGAGGAGGGACAGGGCGTAGAGTCTCCTATAATTCACCCCTCCACTTT.

The gene calls are TRBV18 and TRBJ1-6; TRBD1 agrees at 7 bases. Germline V lookup: CDR1 KGHSH, CDR2 LQKENI. This CDR3 contains 15 residues. V was pared by 3 bases and J by 8 bases, with 7 bases of the junction left unmatched. The CDR3 DNA sequence: TGTGCCAGCTCACCCCCCGGGACAGCCGATTCACCCCTCCACTTT. Translation gives CASSPPGTADSPLHF.

This clone was observed once. V usage is TRBV6-5 and J usage is TRBJ1-1; TRBD1 matches 9 bases. The V gene end was trimmed by 6 bases and the J gene end by 11 bases; junction bases not matched to a gene: 10. Per germline, CDR1 MNHEY and CDR2 SVGAGI. The CDR3 length is 13 residues. DNA for the CDR3: TGTGCCAGCAGGGGAACAGGGGGCGGAGGGGCTTTCTTT. It codes for CASRGTGGGGAFF.

This chain links TRBV7-3 with TRBJ1-4; TRBD1 matches at 9 bases. The CDR3 consists of 15 residues. V lost 5 bases, J lost 8 bases, and 9 bases stayed unmatched. Germline lookup yields CDR1 SGHTA and CDR2 FQGTGA. The CDR3 DNA reads TGTGCCAGCAGCATCCTCGGGACAGGGAACGAAAAACTGTTTTTT. It encodes CASSILGTGNEKLFF.

The chain is built from TRBV9 and TRBJ2-1, with D uncertain. V was clipped by 4 bases and J by 9 bases, with 17 bases between them. CDR3 length equals 14 residues. Germline assignment: CDR1 SGDLS and CDR2 YYNGEE. CDR3 nucleotide sequence: TGTGCCAGCAGCATGGGGTCTAACATCGCTGAGCAGTTCTTC. It is translated as CASSMGSNIAEQFF.

The gene calls are TRBV11-2 and TRBJ2-1; possible D gene TRBD1, 6 bases. The CDR3 consists of 17 residues. The V gene lost 2 bases and the J gene lost 5 bases, with 19 bases spanning the gap. Germline CDR1 SGHAT, CDR2 FQNNGV. Here the CDR3 DNA reads TGTGCCAGCAGCTTATTTACCGGGTGGGGGCCGAACAATGAGCAGTTCTTC. Translated: CASSLFTGWGPNNEQFF.

The chain recombines TRBV3-1 (or the pseudogene TRBV3-2) with TRBJ1-6; D is unresolved. CDR1 is LGHDT, CDR2 YNNKEL, per germline (reference sequence). This CDR3 has 14 amino acids. V was pared by 0 bases and J by 10 bases, with 10 bases between. CDR3 residues: CASSQDVRNSPLHF. For the CDR3, the DNA is TGTGCCAGCAGCCAAGATGTTAGAAACTCACCCCTCCACTTT.

This clone was recorded only once. The chain joins TRBV5-3 to TRBJ1-2; D remains ambiguous. TRBV5-3 is annotated as an ORF whose role is uncertain. Trimming stripped 0 bases from V and 8 bases from J, with 11 bases between. This CDR3 comprises 13 residues. The CDR3 bases are TGTGCCAGAAGCTTGGAGTGGCGGCACGGCTACACCTTC. Amino acid sequence: CARSLEWRHGYTF.

This rearrangement joins TRBV4-3 to TRBJ2-3, with TRBD2 identical over 10 bases. The V segment lost 0 bases and the J segment 6 bases; nucleotides outside the gene matches: 9. Germline CDR1 and CDR2: LGHNA and YSLEER. There are 17 residues in the CDR3. This CDR3 is CASSQDGAGGPGDTQYF. DNA of the CDR3: TGCGCCAGCAGCCAAGATGGAGCGGGAGGGCCGGGGGATACGCAGTATTTT.

There are a few counts of this clone. This chain links TRBV18 with TRBJ1-3; D remains unclear. The CDR3 consists of 11 residues. Deletions cut 3 bases from V and 6 bases from J, with 3 bases between. Germline values: CDR1 KGHSH, CDR2 LQKENI. The CDR3 sequence is CASSPENTIYF. The CDR3 coding sequence is TGTGCCAGCTCACCCGAAAACACCATATATTTT.

V usage is TRBV7-3 and J usage is TRBJ1-6; 10 bases line up with TRBD1. Unmatched junction bases numbered 3, after V lost 4 bases and J lost 6 bases. The CDR3 is 15 amino acids. Per the germline V gene, CDR1 is SGHTA and CDR2 is FQGTGA. CDR3 protein: CASSWTGGGNSPLHF. DNA of the CDR3: TGTGCCAGCAGCTGGACAGGGGGTGGTAATTCACCCCTCCACTTT.

The V gene is TRBV27, the J gene TRBJ2-7; weak D call: TRBD1 (5 bases). Germline V gene data show CDR1 as MNHEY and CDR2 as SMNVEV (reference sequence). The V gene lost 3 bases and the J gene lost 4 bases, with 16 bases spanning the gap. The CDR3 spans 15 residues. CDR3 coding DNA: TGTGCCAGCAGTTTTCGAGAAGGGGTCGGATACGAGCAGTACGTC. Translated, it gives CASSFREGVGYEQYV.

This clone was picked up a small number of times. V gene TRBV7-8 combines with J gene TRBJ2-2, with 7 nucleotides matching TRBD1. CDR1 and CDR2 (germline): SGHVS, FQNEAQ. CDR3 length: 15 residues. The V segment lost 1 base and the J segment 4 bases; nucleotides outside the gene matches: 3. DNA for the CDR3: TGTGCCAGCAGCTTAGGGACAGGATTCACCGGGGAGCTGTTTTTT. This encodes CASSLGTGFTGELFF.

The chain combines TRBV6-5 with TRBJ2-4; D is undetermined. The CDR3 runs to 15 residues. Trimming removed 0 bases at V and 0 bases at J, with 6 bases between. Germline values: CDR1 MNHEY, CDR2 SVGAGI. Written as DNA, the CDR3 is TGTGCCAGCAGTTACTCACGAGGAGCCAAAAACATTCAGTACTTC. It yields the protein CASSYSRGAKNIQYF.